These T cell receptor beta chains were read from a single sample in a study of T cell changes during pregnancy in multiple sclerosis. Assay: immunoSEQ multiplex PCR; the TCRdb copy retains only in-frame clones and omits some. The sample lists about 49,000 clones; around 91% were seen once. This specimen consisted of CD4+ T cells from peripheral blood mononuclear cells, obtained in the second trimester of pregnancy. The receptors were sampled from a female donor in good health, enrolled as a control in a pregnancy study. The CDR3 runs from the conserved cysteine through the conserved F or W. D genes are given only for firm matches. Rows may omit the clone size; those that give it use once, few, many or a size class.

>TRBJ2-5|TRBV15|-|-
TGTGCCACCAGCAGAGACCCAGGGCCCCAAGAGACCCAGTACTTC
CATSRDPGPQETQYF
>TRBJ1-1|TRBV6-1|-|-
TGTGCCAGCAGTGAAGATCGATGGGGGGATTCAGGGAAGCGCACTGAAGCTTTCTTT
CASSEDRWGDSGKRTEAFF
>TRBJ2-5|TRBV10-1|-|TRBD2
TGCGCCAGCAGTGAGTCCCGGGGGGGGGCCGAAGAGACCCAGTACTTC
CASSESRGGAEETQYF
>TRBJ2-4|TRBV30|-|-
TGTGCCTGGAATTCTCCTACCAAAAACATTCAGTACTTC
CAWNSPTKNIQYF
>TRBJ2-3|TRBV6-6|-|TRBD2
TGTGCCAGCAGCTTAGCGGGGGGGCCACAAGATACGCAGTATTTT
CASSLAGGPQDTQYF
>TRBJ2-7|TRBV5-1|-|-
TGCGCCAGCAGCTTGCGTGACAGGTCGATGGACGAGCAGTACTTC
CASSLRDRSMDEQYF
>TRBJ1-1|TRBV30|once|TRBD1
TGTGCCTGGAGTGGGGACAGCTTCACCATAACTGAGAAAGCTTTCTTT
CAWSGDSFTITEKAFF
>TRBJ2-5|TRBV30|-|TRBD2
TGTGCCTGGAGTGTGGGGGGGTCTCAAGAGACCCAGTACTTC
CAWSVGGSQETQYF
>TRBJ1-2|TRBV19|-|-
TGTGCCAGTAGTATAGACCGGGCGGCGGGGTCAGACTACACCTTC
CASSIDRAAGSDYTF
>TRBJ2-1|TRBV9|once|TRBD2
TGTGCCAGCAGTGGACTAGCGACCTACAATGAGCAGTTCTTC
CASSGLATYNEQFF
>TRBJ1-5|TRBV18|-|TRBD1
TGTGCCAGCTCACCCGGGACAGGGATAAGCAATCAGCCCCAGCATTTT
CASSPGTGISNQPQHF
>TRBJ2-3|TRBV19|-|-
TGTGCCAGTAGTATCGGGGGACTTAGCACAGATACGCAGTATTTT
CASSIGGLSTDTQYF
>TRBJ1-3|TRBV7-9|-|TRBD1
TGTGCCAGCAGGACAGGGGCGGGAAACACCATATATTTT
CASRTGAGNTIYF